Below, one T cell receptor (beta chain) is given with its context. This sample is part of a study of cytomegalovirus exposure and HLA in healthy donors. Researchers ran the PCR with 60 Vbeta and 13 Jbeta primers. Authors' data handling: Roughly 11 million shared chains were among roughly 81 million unique TCR beta chains counted in a later analysis. Profiled with immunoSEQ multiplex PCR; TCRdb holds only in-frame clones, not every one. V and J calls and clone size are those listed in that table; D and trimming were worked out from the DNA. The data hold 150,000 to 200,000 clones, with around 80% observed a single time. The germline V gene encodes CDR1 MDHEN and CDR2 SYDVKM. The CDR3 sequence is 16 residues long. J gave up 2 bases and V 1 base, and 8 bases lay outside the gene matches.

The sample consisted of PBMCs. The chain combines TRBV28 with TRBJ2-7, with 7 positions matching TRBD1. This sequence was found in a woman aged 25 to 39 in good health and CMV-seropositive. The chain's CDR3 is CASSLYGTVVPYEQYF. The CDR3 DNA follows: TGTGCCAGCAGTTTATATGGGACAGTGGTCCCCTACGAGCAGTACTTC. The full variable domain, in which reference TRBV28 and TRBJ2-7 provide the parts outside the CDR3, is DVKVTQSSRYLVKRTGEKVFLECVQDMDHENMFWYRQDPGLGLRLIYFSYDVKMKEKGDIPEGYSVSREKKERFSLILESASTNQTSMYLCASSLYGTVVPYEQYFGPGTRLTVT.